This record covers a single TCR beta chain. Antigen: not known. Germline CDR1 reads DFQATT; CDR2 reads SNEGSKA (reference sequence). V lost 6 bases, J lost 7 bases, and 18 bases lay in between. The CDR3 has 13 residues. For repertoire sequencing, the TCR beta CDR3 regions were amplified from RNA transcripts. In the first round, RT-PCR was carried out with HTBI primers, and a multiplex PCR formed the second round. TCRdb itself ran the multiplex PCR reads through MiXCR, one entry per CDR3 protein. This sample carries hundreds of thousands of distinct CDR3 sequences, 22% of them seen once, and the ten largest clones take around 7%. This sample is part of a study of Graves' ophthalmopathy and Graves' hyperthyroidism. Findings and caveats of the study: Cross-validated, the 13-signature model showed 87.88%/81.08% sensitivity/specificity, and 80%/75% in the test set.

Newly diagnosed, the hyperthyroidism patients had under 2 months' duration and were aged 18 to 65. The source is a woman aged 18-29 years with stable Graves' hyperthyroidism. Some clones in this sample may be carry-over from other donors' samples. Material: peripheral blood. The chain is built from TRBV20-1 and TRBJ1-1, with D possibly being TRBD1 (6 bases). CDR3 region: CSAQIGGRGEAFF. CDR3 in DNA: TGCAGTGCCCAAATCGGGGGGCGAGGTGAAGCTTTCTTT.